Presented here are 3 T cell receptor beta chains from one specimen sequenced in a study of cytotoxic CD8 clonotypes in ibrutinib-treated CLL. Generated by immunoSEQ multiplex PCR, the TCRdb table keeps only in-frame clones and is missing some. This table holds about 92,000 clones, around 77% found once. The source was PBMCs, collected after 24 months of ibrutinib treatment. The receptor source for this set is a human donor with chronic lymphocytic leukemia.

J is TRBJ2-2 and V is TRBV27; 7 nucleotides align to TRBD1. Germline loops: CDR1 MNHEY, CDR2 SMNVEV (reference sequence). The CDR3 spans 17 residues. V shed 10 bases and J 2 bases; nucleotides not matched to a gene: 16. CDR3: CATLPGTASSNTGELFF. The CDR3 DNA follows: TGTGCCACCCTCCCCGGGACAGCCTCCTCCAACACCGGGGAGCTGTTTTTT.

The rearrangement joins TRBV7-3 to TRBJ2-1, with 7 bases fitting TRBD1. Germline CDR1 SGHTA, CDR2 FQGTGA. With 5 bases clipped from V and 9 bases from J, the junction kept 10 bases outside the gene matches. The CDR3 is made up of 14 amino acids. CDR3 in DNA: TGTGCCAGCAGCACGACAGGGAGCGGAGCTGAGCAGTTCTTC. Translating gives CASSTTGSGAEQFF.

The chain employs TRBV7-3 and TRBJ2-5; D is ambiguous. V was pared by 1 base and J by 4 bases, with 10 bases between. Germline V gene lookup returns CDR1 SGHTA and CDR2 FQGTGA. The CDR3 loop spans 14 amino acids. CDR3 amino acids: CASSLIPKGETQYF. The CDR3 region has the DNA TGTGCCAGCAGCTTAATCCCAAAAGGAGAGACCCAGTACTTC. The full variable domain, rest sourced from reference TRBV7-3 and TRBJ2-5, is GAGVSQTPSNKVTEKGKYVELRCDPISGHTALYWYRQSLGQGPEFLIYFQGTGAADDSGLPNDRFFAVRPEGSVSTLKIQRTERGDSAVYLCASSLIPKGETQYFGPGTRLLVL.